These T cell receptor beta chains were read from a single sample in a study of T-cell memory formation after mild COVID-19. TCRdb passed the 5' RACE reads through MiXCR, listing each CDR3 protein once. The sample includes 200,000 to 250,000 distinct CDR3 sequences, 15% seen only once; the top ten take around 2%. Sequencing was done on a sample of PBMCs or a T cell subset sorted from them (not recorded which). These receptors originate from an adult woman who had mild COVID-19 (a few samples of this study predate the infection). Cell type and time point are not known. CDR3s include the opening cysteine and the closing phenylalanine or tryptophan. The D gene is left open where the match is weak. Expanded clones get a size class; other rows say once, few or many, or leave the size out.

v_call: TRBV11-2
j_call: TRBJ2-1
d_call: -
clone_size: -
cdr3_aa: CASSRDLAREQFF
cdr3_nt: TGTGCCAGCAGCCGGGACTTAGCTCGGGAGCAGTTCTTC

v_call: TRBV4-1
j_call: TRBJ2-4
d_call: -
clone_size: -
cdr3_aa: CASSQRDLALNIQYF
cdr3_nt: TGCGCCAGCAGCCAAAGGGACCTGGCGTTAAACATTCAGTACTTC

v_call: TRBV29-1
j_call: TRBJ1-2
d_call: TRBD1
clone_size: -
cdr3_aa: CSVEGDRESNYGYTF
cdr3_nt: TGCAGCGTTGAGGGGGACAGGGAAAGCAACTATGGCTACACCTTC

v_call: TRBV12-3/TRBV12-4
j_call: TRBJ2-1
d_call: -
clone_size: -
cdr3_aa: CASRWRGNEQFF
cdr3_nt: TGTGCCAGCAGATGGAGAGGGAATGAGCAGTTCTTC

v_call: TRBV15
j_call: TRBJ2-1
d_call: TRBD2
clone_size: -
cdr3_aa: CATSRHFTGLADNEQFF
cdr3_nt: TGTGCCACCAGCAGACACTTTACGGGACTAGCGGACAATGAGCAGTTCTTC

v_call: TRBV20-1
j_call: TRBJ2-7
d_call: TRBD2
clone_size: few
cdr3_aa: CSAYRPSGGSYEQYF
cdr3_nt: TGCAGTGCCTATCGGCCTAGCGGGGGCTCCTACGAGCAGTACTTC

v_call: TRBV24-1
j_call: TRBJ2-3
d_call: -
clone_size: few
cdr3_aa: CATSDFGARAGTQYF
cdr3_nt: TGTGCCACCAGTGATTTTGGCGCGCGCGCAGGTACGCAGTATTTT

v_call: TRBV6-5
j_call: TRBJ1-2
d_call: -
clone_size: many
cdr3_aa: CASSSGPFLGYTF
cdr3_nt: TGTGCCAGCAGTTCCGGGCCCTTCCTGGGCTACACCTTC

v_call: TRBV6-6
j_call: TRBJ1-6
d_call: TRBD1
clone_size: -
cdr3_aa: CASSNRDRGHYNSPLHF
cdr3_nt: TGTGCCAGCAGTAACCGGGACAGGGGGCACTATAATTCACCCCTCCACTTT

v_call: TRBV5-1
j_call: TRBJ2-1
d_call: TRBD2
clone_size: few
cdr3_aa: CASSLVGTSGNEQFF
cdr3_nt: TGCGCCAGCAGCTTGGTTGGGACTAGCGGGAATGAGCAGTTCTTC

v_call: TRBV12-3/TRBV12-4
j_call: TRBJ2-2
d_call: -
clone_size: -
cdr3_aa: CASSFLVGGGHTGELFF
cdr3_nt: TGTGCCAGCAGTTTTCTTGTGGGGGGAGGTCACACCGGGGAGCTGTTTTTT

v_call: TRBV27
j_call: TRBJ2-6
d_call: TRBD1
clone_size: -
cdr3_aa: CASSLGQGSSGANVLTF
cdr3_nt: TGTGCCAGCAGTTTGGGACAGGGGTCGTCTGGGGCCAACGTCCTGACTTTC

v_call: TRBV9
j_call: TRBJ1-4
d_call: TRBD1
clone_size: -
cdr3_aa: CASSVGQGAEKLFF
cdr3_nt: TGTGCCAGCAGCGTAGGACAGGGCGCTGAAAAACTGTTTTTT

v_call: TRBV3-1
j_call: TRBJ2-1
d_call: -
clone_size: -
cdr3_aa: CASSQWTTYNEQFF
cdr3_nt: TGTGCCAGCAGCCAATGGACGACCTACAATGAGCAGTTCTTC

v_call: TRBV5-1
j_call: TRBJ2-4
d_call: TRBD2
clone_size: few
cdr3_aa: CASSQGLAGNIQYF
cdr3_nt: TGCGCCAGCAGCCAGGGACTAGCAGGAAACATTCAGTACTTC

v_call: TRBV12-3/TRBV12-4
j_call: TRBJ1-2
d_call: -
clone_size: many
cdr3_aa: CATSRLRRNYGYTF
cdr3_nt: TGTGCCACCTCTAGATTGAGGAGAAACTATGGCTACACCTTC

v_call: TRBV12-3/TRBV12-4
j_call: TRBJ2-3
d_call: -
clone_size: -
cdr3_aa: CASSLVGAYPTQGTDTQYF
cdr3_nt: TGTGCCAGCAGTTTAGTAGGAGCGTATCCTACGCAGGGCACAGATACGCAGTATTTT

v_call: TRBV12-3/TRBV12-4
j_call: TRBJ1-3
d_call: -
clone_size: few
cdr3_aa: CASSLQGNTIYF
cdr3_nt: TGTGCCAGCAGTCTACAGGGAAACACCATATATTTT

v_call: TRBV12-3/TRBV12-4
j_call: TRBJ2-1
d_call: -
clone_size: many
cdr3_aa: CASSHLRGPSSYNEQFF
cdr3_nt: TGTGCCAGCAGTCACCTGAGGGGCCCTAGCTCCTACAATGAGCAGTTCTTC

v_call: TRBV7-9
j_call: TRBJ1-6
d_call: -
clone_size: -
cdr3_aa: CASSFPGYHSPLHF
cdr3_nt: TGTGCCAGCAGCTTCCCAGGGTACCATTCACCCCTCCACTTT

v_call: TRBV4-2
j_call: TRBJ1-1
d_call: -
clone_size: -
cdr3_aa: CASSQDYGDTEAFF
cdr3_nt: TGTGCCAGCAGCCAAGACTACGGGGACACTGAAGCTTTCTTT

v_call: TRBV7-8
j_call: TRBJ2-7
d_call: -
clone_size: few
cdr3_aa: CASRASWGQAYEQYF
cdr3_nt: TGTGCCAGCAGAGCGTCATGGGGGCAGGCCTACGAGCAGTACTTC

v_call: TRBV24-1
j_call: TRBJ1-1
d_call: TRBD1
clone_size: few
cdr3_aa: CATSGQGVNTEAFF
cdr3_nt: TGTGCCACCAGTGGACAGGGGGTGAACACTGAAGCTTTCTTT

v_call: TRBV3-1
j_call: TRBJ2-5
d_call: -
clone_size: few
cdr3_aa: CASSHSNQETQYF
cdr3_nt: TGTGCCAGCAGCCATTCTAACCAAGAGACCCAGTACTTC

v_call: TRBV5-1
j_call: TRBJ2-3
d_call: -
clone_size: -
cdr3_aa: CASTQGIGTDTQYF
cdr3_nt: TGCGCCAGCACCCAAGGTATAGGGACAGATACGCAGTATTTT